The 10 T cell receptor beta chains below all came from one sample that was sequenced in a study of blood T cell repertoires in COVID-19. Clones were read by immunoSEQ multiplex PCR, and TCRdb kept only the in-frame ones, dropping some. The sample yields 95,000 to 150,000 clones, more than 80% seen once. The sequenced material came from peripheral blood. The receptors come from a man aged 35 to 55 with acute or convalescent COVID-19.

This rearrangement joins TRBV11-2 to TRBJ2-1; D uncertain. Trimming stripped 2 bases from V and 7 bases from J, with 9 bases between. The CDR3 has 13 residues. Germline CDR1 and CDR2: SGHAT and FQNNGV. The CDR3 sequence is CASSLNSLNEQFF. The CDR3 DNA sequence: TGTGCCAGCAGCTTAAATAGTTTAAATGAGCAGTTCTTC.

CDR3 residues: CASSSGQGAFGYTF. In DNA form, the CDR3 reads TGTGCCAGCAGCTCCGGACAGGGGGCCTTTGGCTACACCTTC. The chain links TRBV5-6 to TRBJ1-2; 11 nucleotides align to TRBD1. The trim removed 3 bases at V and 7 bases at J, leaving 5 bases unmatched. This CDR3 is 14 amino acids long. Germline values: CDR1 SGHDT, CDR2 YYEEEE.

This clone appeared many times. CDR3 sequence: CATGTGDPNQPQHF. The DNA of the CDR3 is TGTGCCACCGGGACAGGGGATCCCAATCAGCCCCAGCATTTT. The J gene is TRBJ1-5, the V gene TRBV10-3; 10 bases fit TRBD1. The CDR3 consists of 14 residues. Germline V gene lookup returns CDR1 ENHRY and CDR2 SYGVKD. V was clipped by 10 bases and J by 3 bases; unmatched bases: 6.

The J gene is TRBJ1-2, the V gene TRBV3-1 (or the pseudogene TRBV3-2); 11 bases line up with TRBD1. This CDR3 contains 16 residues. Germline CDR1 LGHDT, CDR2 YNNKEL (reference sequence). With 4 bases clipped from V and 4 bases from J, the junction kept 8 bases outside the gene matches. CDR3 region: CASSLRTGGPFYGYTF. Written as DNA, the CDR3 is TGTGCCAGCAGCCTACGGACAGGGGGCCCCTTCTATGGCTACACCTTC.

The CDR3 DNA reads TGTGCCAGCAGCGGTGACATCCCGGAGGACAAAAACATTCAGTACTTC. Translated: CASSGDIPEDKNIQYF. V is TRBV9 and J is TRBJ2-4; the D gene is possibly TRBD2 (5 bases). V shed 3 bases and J shed 3 bases, with 16 bases lying between them. From germline, CDR1 is SGDLS and CDR2 YYNGEE. The CDR3 is made up of 16 amino acids. Full variable domain (missing parts from reference TRBV9 and TRBJ2-4): DSGVTQTPKHLITATGQRVTLRCSPRSGDLSVYWYQQSLDQGLQFLIQYYNGEERAKGNILERFSAQQFPDLHSELNLSSLELGDSALYFCASSGDIPEDKNIQYFGAGTRLSVL.

The chain uses TRBV5-1 and TRBJ1-6, with D maybe TRBD1 (6 bases). Germline CDR1 is SGHRS and CDR2 is YFSETQ. The CDR3 runs to 15 residues. V lost 1 base to trimming and J lost 6 bases, with 11 bases between them. The CDR3 is CASSLNPDSNSPLHF. The CDR3 nucleotides are TGCGCCAGCAGCTTGAACCCGGACAGTAATTCACCCCTCCACTTT.

This chain uses TRBV4-2 with TRBJ2-7; no clear D. V lost 1 base and J 1 base, leaving 8 bases between the germline ends. CDR1 and CDR2 from the germline V gene are LGHNA and YNFKEQ. This CDR3 comprises 14 residues. CDR3 protein: CASSQGRVSYEQYF. The CDR3 region has the DNA TGTGCCAGCAGCCAAGGCCGAGTATCCTACGAGCAGTACTTC.

The chain links TRBV5-4 to TRBJ2-5; the D gene is possibly TRBD1 (6 bases). The germline V gene encodes CDR1 SGHNT and CDR2 YYREEE (reference sequence). V was shortened by 0 bases and J by 4 bases, with 13 bases between the two germline ends. CDR3 length: 15 amino acids. The CDR3 loop reads CASSLASRGGETQYF. The CDR3 nucleotides read TGTGCCAGCAGCTTGGCATCCAGGGGCGGAGAGACCCAGTACTTC.

The V call is TRBV6-6, the J call TRBJ1-5; 9 nucleotides agree with TRBD1. Germline CDR1 is MNHNY and CDR2 is SVGAGI (reference sequence). V lost 6 bases, J lost 7 bases, and 4 bases stayed unmatched. The CDR3 loop spans 13 amino acids. CDR3 coding DNA: TGTGCCAGCAGCAGACAGGGGGGGCAGCCCCAGCATTTT. As protein: CASSRQGGQPQHF.

The chain is built from TRBV7-9 and TRBJ1-4; TRBD1 agrees at 10 bases. The germline CDR1 and CDR2 sequences are SEHNR and FQNEAQ (reference sequence). The CDR3 has 17 amino acids. With V trimmed by 3 bases and J by 7 bases, 11 bases remained unmatched. The CDR3 sequence is CASSFSPGQGSSEKLFF. The CDR3 DNA sequence: TGTGCCAGCAGCTTCTCGCCGGGACAGGGGTCTAGTGAAAAACTGTTTTTT.